The 16 T cell receptor beta chains given below trace back to one sample, sequenced in a study of beta chain features in type 1 diabetes. Expressed TCRB transcripts were sequenced because the entire RNA isolate underwent reverse transcription. Generated by immunoSEQ multiplex PCR, the TCRdb table keeps only in-frame clones and is missing some. This table has about 320,000 clones, roughly 15% appearing once. The sample comprised central memory CD4+ T cells from blood. These receptors were obtained from a man in his thirties or forties in good health.

This clone was seen only a few times. This sequence joins TRBV7-3 and TRBJ2-1; no clear D gene. Germline CDR1 SGHTA, CDR2 FQGTGA. This CDR3 region has 13 residues. Trimming took 1 base from V and 8 from J, leaving 9 bases between them. The CDR3 DNA sequence: TGTGCCAGCAGCTTAAACCCCTTTGATGAGCAGTTCTTC. It yields the protein CASSLNPFDEQFF. Complete variable domain (other parts from reference TRBV7-3 and TRBJ2-1): GAGVSQTPSNKVTEKGKYVELRCDPISGHTALYWYRQSLGQGPEFLIYFQGTGAADDSGLPNDRFFAVRPEGSVSTLKIQRTERGDSAVYLCASSLNPFDEQFFGPGTRLTVL.

The rearrangement joins TRBV4-2 to TRBJ1-2; D possibly corresponds to TRBD1 (5 bases). CDR3 length equals 15 residues. V dropped 4 bases and J dropped 8 bases, with 20 bases sitting between them. From germline, CDR1 is LGHNA and CDR2 YNFKEQ. The CDR3 region is CASSPGWGNPEGYTF. The CDR3 region has the DNA TGTGCCAGCAGCCCTGGTTGGGGGAATCCGGAAGGCTACACCTTC.

The J gene is TRBJ2-3, the V gene TRBV7-2; D ambiguous. This CDR3 region has 15 residues. Germline V gene lookup returns CDR1 SGHTA and CDR2 FQGNSA. Between the trimmed V and J ends, which lost 3 bases and 2 bases, there was a span of 12 bases. CDR3 DNA sequence: TGTGCCAGCAGCTTTCGGCGACACCCCACAGATACGCAGTATTTT. Amino acids: CASSFRRHPTDTQYF.

This clone has only a few counts. The chain recombines TRBV11-3 with TRBJ2-2; D might be TRBD1 (6 bases). The germline CDR1 and CDR2 sequences are SGHNT and YENEEA. This CDR3 has 14 residues. V was cut by 4 bases and J by 1 base, with 7 bases left in between. CDR3 amino acids: CASSSDRNTGELFF. The CDR3 nucleotides read TGTGCCAGCAGCTCGGACAGGAACACCGGGGAGCTGTTTTTT.

In this sample, this clone turned up a few times. The CDR3 sequence: CASSLQGQGRLNSPLHF. DNA for the CDR3: TGTGCCAGCAGTTTACAAGGACAGGGACGACTCAATTCACCCCTCCACTTT. V is TRBV27 and J is TRBJ1-6, with 8 bases fitting TRBD1. The CDR3 extends over 17 amino acids. Germline trimming cut 2 bases from V and 7 bases from J; bases unmatched to any gene: 10. Per the germline V gene, CDR1 is MNHEY and CDR2 is SMNVEV (reference sequence).

The chain combines TRBV14 with TRBJ2-7; D is possibly TRBD1 (5 bases). V lost 2 bases to trimming and J lost 4 bases, with 9 bases between them. The CDR3 sequence is 13 residues long. Germline values: CDR1 SGHDN, CDR2 FVKESK. This chain's CDR3 is CASSQRQLYEQYF. CDR3 bases: TGTGCCAGCAGCCAACGACAGCTTTACGAGCAGTACTTC.

The V gene is TRBV2, the J gene TRBJ2-3, with D possibly being TRBD1 (5 bases). In germline, CDR1 is SNHLY, CDR2 FYNNEI. The CDR3 totals 15 residues. V lost 5 bases and J lost 0, with 12 bases in between. The chain's CDR3 is CASSNGHPSTDTQYF. In DNA, the CDR3 is TGTGCCAGCAGTAATGGACACCCTAGCACAGATACGCAGTATTTT.

This clone came up a few times. The chain joins TRBV18 to TRBJ2-5; TRBD1 is a possible D gene (6 bases). The CDR3 runs to 13 residues. V lost 4 bases and J lost 3, with 9 bases in between. Germline V gene sequence: CDR1 KGHSH, CDR2 LQKENI. Here the CDR3 reads CASSLGQKETQYF. The CDR3 nucleotides read TGTGCCAGCTCACTCGGACAGAAAGAGACCCAGTACTTC. Full variable domain (missing parts from reference TRBV18 and TRBJ2-5): NAGVMQNPRHLVRRRGQEARLRCSPMKGHSHVYWYRQLPEEGLKFMVYLQKENIIDESGMPKERFSAEFPKEGPSILRIQQVVRGDSAAYFCASSLGQKETQYFGPGTRLLVL.

V and J are TRBV30 and TRBJ1-1; no clear D gene. The germline CDR1 and CDR2 sequences are GTSNPN and SVGIG (reference sequence). The CDR3 is 13 amino acids. With 0 bases removed from V and 4 bases from J, the gap between germline ends came to 9 bases. CDR3 nucleotides: TGTGCCTGGAGTGTTCAGAGTGGCACTGAAGCTTTCTTT. It encodes CAWSVQSGTEAFF. Full variable domain (outside the CDR3, taken from reference TRBV30 and TRBJ1-1): SQTIHQWPATLVQPVGSPLSLECTVEGTSNPNLYWYRQAAGRGLQLLFYSVGIGQISSEVPQNLSASRPQDRQFILSSKKLLLSDSGFYLCAWSVQSGTEAFFGQGTRLTVV.

The chain joins TRBV21-1 to TRBJ2-3; TRBD2 was called by the table and not checked on the DNA. TRBV21-1 is designated a pseudogene. CDR3 length equals 16 residues. The CDR3 is CASIYLDLLSTDTQYF. CDR3 DNA sequence: TGTGCCAGCATCTATCTAGATTTACTTAGCACAGATACGCAGTATTTT.

This clone was detected a few times. The CDR3 DNA reads TGTGCCAGCAGCTTAGTCGGGGGGAACGCAGATACGCAGTATTTT. Its protein is CASSLVGGNADTQYF. The chain combines TRBV7-2 with TRBJ2-3; 7 positions match TRBD2. This CDR3 is built from 15 residues. CDR1 and CDR2 from the germline V gene are SGHTA and FQGNSA. V dropped 1 base and J dropped 4; count of bases not matched to a gene: 5.

The sample holds a few counts of this clone. The J gene is TRBJ2-1, the V gene TRBV7-4; D tentatively fits TRBD1 or TRBD2 (5 bases each). Trimming removed 0 bases at V and 5 bases at J, with 8 bases between. Germline CDR1 reads SGHVT; CDR2 reads SQSDAQ. The CDR3 has 14 residues. Here the CDR3 DNA reads TGTGCCAGCAGCTTAGCTGGGGGTCACAATGAGCAGTTCTTC. Its translation is CASSLAGGHNEQFF.

Remarks on this clone: One end of the junction is discordant with germline, which a read error may explain. The gene calls are TRBV6-5 and TRBJ1-1; D gene uncertain. The CDR3 has 13 residues. Per germline, CDR1 MNHEY and CDR2 SVGAGI. The CDR3 reads CAISAKGNAEAFF. CDR3 bases: TGTGCCATCAGTGCCAAGGGAAACGCTGAAGCTTTCTTT.

J is TRBJ1-1 and V is TRBV6-5; a weak D match, TRBD1 (5 bases). The ends were cut back, 1 base at V and 7 bases at J, with 10 bases in the middle. Germline CDR1 is MNHEY and CDR2 is SVGAGI. This CDR3 has 13 residues. CDR3 residues: CASSYYRDGEAFF. The CDR3 nucleotides read TGTGCCAGCAGTTACTACCGGGACGGTGAAGCTTTCTTT.

The count of this clone is one. The J gene is TRBJ1-1, the V gene TRBV9; a weak D match, TRBD1 (6 bases). CDR1 is SGDLS and CDR2 is YYNGEE in the germline V gene. CDR3 length: 14 amino acids. Trimming took off 4 bases at V and 3 bases at J, with 13 bases between the two ends. CDR3 amino acids: CASSFGQSDTEAFF. CDR3 nucleotides: TGTGCCAGCAGCTTCGGACAGTCAGACACTGAAGCTTTCTTT. The full variable domain, with the rest looked up from reference TRBV9 and TRBJ1-1, is DSGVTQTPKHLITATGQRVTLRCSPRSGDLSVYWYQQSLDQGLQFLIQYYNGEERAKGNILERFSAQQFPDLHSELNLSSLELGDSALYFCASSFGQSDTEAFFGQGTRLTVV.

CDR3 sequence (DNA): TGTGCCAGCAGCATATCTTACGAGCAGTACTTC. Encoded protein: CASSISYEQYF. The chain recombines TRBV11-2 with TRBJ2-5, with D unclear. The DNA end is more similar to TRBJ2-7, so the J call may be wrong. This CDR3 region has 11 residues. Germline-derived CDR1 and CDR2 are SGHAT and FQNNGV.